The following is a TCR beta chain sequence with its context. The target antigen is unknown. This record belongs to a study of T cell repertoires in cytomegalovirus infection. For the study at large: CMV infection plus the matching HLA type was flagged by public TCR beta signatures.

Study-level findings and limits: Cumulated frequencies of public TCR beta families served to identify carriers of CMV plus the relevant HLA.

From the reads, TCRdb called clonotypes with MiXCR, one entry per CDR3 protein. The sample shows 700,000 to 950,000 distinct CDR3 sequences, 30% to 35% of them seen only once. The sequences come from cultured CD8+ T cells from PBMCs, collected from culture after CMV antigen stimulation. The receptor was isolated from a human donor in good health (CMV status not recorded). Some clones in this sample may be carry-over from other donors' samples.

The CDR3 loop is CASSAGQGFLYEQYF. The CDR3 DNA is TGTGCCAGCAGCGCGGGACAGGGTTTCCTCTACGAGCAGTACTTC. The gene calls are TRBV13 and TRBJ2-7, with 9 bases lining up with TRBD1. Losses at the gene ends were 5 bases for V and 3 bases for J; bases not matched to a gene: 8. This CDR3 spans 15 amino acids. Germline assignment: CDR1 PRHDT and CDR2 FYEKMQ (reference sequence). Complete variable domain (other parts from reference TRBV13 and TRBJ2-7): AAGVIQSPRHLIKEKRETATLKCYPIPRHDTVYWYQQGPGQDPQFLISFYEKMQSDKGSIPDRFSAQQFSDYHSELNMSSLELGDSALYFCASSAGQGFLYEQYFGPGTRLTVT.